This T cell receptor (beta chain) was documented in a study of blood T cell repertoires in COVID-19. Turning to the study itself: Samples came from the United States, Italy and Spain, spanning acute and convalescent COVID-19. Sources were T cells, B-cell-depleted T cells, or PBMCs; the material itself was cDNA or gDNA.

The junction had 7 bases not matched to a gene; V was cut back by 4 bases and J by 4 bases. CDR1 and CDR2 (germline): SGHDT, YYEEEE. This CDR3 is built from 16 residues. How the authors handled the data: Estimation of nucleated cell counts relied on the amplification of reference gene primers. Generated by immunoSEQ multiplex PCR, the TCRdb table keeps only in-frame clones and is missing some. V and J calls and clone size are as listed in that table; D and trimming were resolved from the DNA. This sample yields tens of thousands of clones, of which approximately 80% are seen a single time; approximately 5.6% belongs to the top ten.

Sequenced input: peripheral blood. This receptor was obtained from an older woman with acute or convalescent COVID-19. The chain joins TRBV5-6 to TRBJ1-5; TRBD1 agrees at 11 bases. The CDR3 sequence is CASSVTGTGGNQPQHF. The CDR3 DNA is TGTGCCAGCAGCGTGACCGGGACAGGGGGTAATCAGCCCCAGCATTTT.